This paragraph covers one TCR beta chain sequence. The germline gives CDR1 ENHRY, CDR2 SYGVKD. The CDR3 extends over 13 amino acids. V gave up 4 bases and J gave up 5 bases, with 11 bases separating them. The source of the sample is a study of cytomegalovirus exposure and HLA in healthy donors. Both 60 Vbeta primers and 13 Jbeta primers went into the PCR. Profiled with immunoSEQ multiplex PCR; TCRdb holds only in-frame clones, not every one. The sample contains about 190,000 clones, roughly four fifths of which appear only once. The material sequenced was PBMCs. The receptor comes from a man aged 45-65 years in good health and CMV-seronegative. The chain has TRBV10-3 and TRBJ2-5; possibly TRBD1 for D (5 bases). The DNA of the CDR3 is TGTGCCATCAGTGTACAGGAACAGGAGACCCAGTACTTC. It translates to CAISVQEQETQYF.